This entry describes one TCR beta chain. This sample is drawn from a study of T cell changes during pregnancy in multiple sclerosis. CDR1 and CDR2 (germline): LNHDA, SQIVND (reference sequence). Germline trimming cut 0 bases from V and 10 bases from J; bases unmatched to any gene: 9. The length of the CDR3 is 17 residues. Only in-frame clones appear in the TCRdb table, and some are missing; sequencing was by immunoSEQ multiplex PCR. The table shows 55,000 to 65,000 clones, with roughly 93% occurring only once. This rearrangement joins TRBV19 to TRBJ2-1; 13 bases align to TRBD2. The sample in question was CD4+ T cells from peripheral blood mononuclear cells, obtained before pregnancy. The clonotype was recovered from a female donor with multiple sclerosis, enrolled in a pregnancy study. CDR3 sequence: CASSIDSTSGRLKEQFF. CDR3 DNA sequence: TGTGCCAGTAGTATAGACTCGACTAGCGGGAGGTTAAAAGAGCAGTTCTTC.